This T cell receptor beta chain appears in the sequencing data of a study of T cell changes during pregnancy in multiple sclerosis. Generated by immunoSEQ multiplex PCR, the TCRdb table keeps only in-frame clones and is missing some. There are tens of thousands of clones in the sample; just over 90% occur only once, and approximately 2.3% lies in the top ten. V lost 1 base and J lost 11, with 11 bases in between. The V gene's germline CDR1 is GTSNPN and CDR2 SVGIG (reference sequence). CDR3 size: 11 residues. This clone turned up a few times. Specimen: peripheral blood, collected in the first trimester of pregnancy. The chain carries TRBV30 and TRBJ1-1, with D perhaps TRBD1 (5 bases). The receptor was derived from a female donor in good health, enrolled as a control in a pregnancy study. Here the CDR3 reads CAWSGQLGAFF. The CDR3, as DNA: TGTGCCTGGAGTGGACAGTTGGGGGCTTTCTTT.